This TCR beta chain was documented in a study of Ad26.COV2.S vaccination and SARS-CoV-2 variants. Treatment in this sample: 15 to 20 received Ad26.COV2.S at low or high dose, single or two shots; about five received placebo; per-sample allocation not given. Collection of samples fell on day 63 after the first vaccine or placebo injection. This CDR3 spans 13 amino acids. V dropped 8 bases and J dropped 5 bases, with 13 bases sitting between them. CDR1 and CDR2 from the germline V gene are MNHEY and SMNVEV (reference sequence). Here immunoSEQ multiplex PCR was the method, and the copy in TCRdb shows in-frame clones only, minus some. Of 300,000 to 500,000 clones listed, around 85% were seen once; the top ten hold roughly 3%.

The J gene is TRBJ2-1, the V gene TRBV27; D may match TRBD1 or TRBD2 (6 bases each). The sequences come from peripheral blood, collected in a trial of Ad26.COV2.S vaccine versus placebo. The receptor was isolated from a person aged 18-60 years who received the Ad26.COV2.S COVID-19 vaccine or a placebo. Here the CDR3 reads CASGGGGDNEQFF. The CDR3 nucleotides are TGTGCCAGCGGAGGAGGGGGTGACAATGAGCAGTTCTTC.